This TCR beta chain was recovered during a study of blood T cell repertoires in COVID-19. Overall study context: From T cells, B-cell-depleted T cells, or PBMCs came the material, which was cDNA or gDNA.

Adults between roughly 18 and 89 years of age took part from approximately 24 US areas. The V end was cut by 2 bases, the J end by 1 base, with 21 bases between. CDR1 and CDR2 from the germline V gene are MGHRA and YSYEKL. This CDR3 comprises 19 residues. Per the authors' pipeline: It was from reference gene primer amplification that nucleated cell counts were estimated. Repertoires were generated with immunoSEQ multiplex PCR, while TCRdb's copy carries only in-frame clones and drops some. The V and J calls and clone size were taken over from that table, and D and trimming were inferred from the DNA. The sample lists roughly 170,000 clones, approximately 77% occurring once.

The origin of this receptor is a man in his sixties who had recovered from COVID-19. The chain carries TRBV4-1 and TRBJ1-5, with D possibly TRBD1 on 5 matching bases. Sequences were obtained from PBMCs or T cells enriched from blood (not recorded which). The DNA for the CDR3 is TGCGCCAGCAGCCAATATATCAGGGACTGGGATAGCAGCAATCAGCCCCAGCATTTT. This encodes CASSQYIRDWDSSNQPQHF.